This TCR beta chain was found in a study of shared T cell receptors in the human thymus. Clones were sequenced by immunoSEQ multiplex PCR, and TCRdb holds only the in-frame ones, with some missing. This table has about 500,000 clones, around 78% appearing once. Looked up from germline, CDR1 is MGHDK and CDR2 is SYGVNS. J was trimmed by 1 base and V by 2 bases; bases with no gene match: 7. This CDR3 spans 17 amino acids. The same data also went into a second study, on human thymus T cells.

The chain has TRBV25-1 and TRBJ2-1, with TRBD2 matching 8 bases. The sequence derives from a boy under two years old with a congenital heart defect. What was sequenced was thymocytes. CDR3 DNA sequence: TGTGCCAGCAGTGAAAGTGGTAGCGGGACATCCTACAATGAGCAGTTCTTC. The encoded protein is CASSESGSGTSYNEQFF.